One sample yielded the 5 T cell receptor beta chains listed below, sequenced in a study of Tregs in tolerant kidney transplant recipients. TCRdb's table, derived via immunoSEQ multiplex PCR, lists solely in-frame clones and lacks some. The profile shows about 100,000 clones, 90% of them singletons. The source was CD4+ T cells from blood, collected before the transplant. Receptor source: a human donor who received a combined kidney and bone marrow transplant.

This chain joins TRBV12-5 and TRBJ1-5; D is ambiguous. Germline V gene sequence: CDR1 LGHNT, CDR2 FRNRAP. This CDR3 contains 12 residues. With 3 bases removed from V and 6 bases from J, the gap between germline ends came to 6 bases. CDR3 DNA sequence: TGTGCTAGTGGTTTAGAGGGTCAGCCCCAGCATTTT. As protein: CASGLEGQPQHF.

This clone was found once. J is TRBJ2-7 and V is TRBV7-2; the D gene is possibly TRBD1 (6 bases). The ends were cut back, 4 bases at V and 6 bases at J, with 16 bases in the middle. Germline V gives CDR1 SGHTA, CDR2 FQGNSA. This CDR3 has 14 residues. The CDR3 loop reads CASSSPTGLGEQYF. CDR3 DNA: TGTGCCAGCAGCTCGCCCACAGGGTTGGGCGAGCAGTACTTC.

The chain joins TRBV7-2 to TRBJ2-7; TRBD1 agrees at 10 bases. Germline CDR1 reads SGHTA; CDR2 reads FQGNSA. J was trimmed by 3 bases and V by 1 base; bases with no gene match: 6. The CDR3 spans 16 residues. The CDR3 loop reads CASSLGRDRGFYEQYF. CDR3 DNA sequence: TGTGCCAGCAGCTTAGGCCGGGACAGGGGATTCTACGAGCAGTACTTC.

This clone was picked up one time. This chain uses TRBV15 with TRBJ2-1; TRBD2 matches 7 bases. The V gene end was trimmed by 3 bases and the J gene end by 10 bases; junction bases not matched to a gene: 9. This CDR3 contains 14 residues. CDR1 is LNHNV and CDR2 is YYDKDF in the germline V gene (reference sequence). In nucleotides, the CDR3 is TGTGCCACCAGCAGGGGCCCCGCGGGAGAGGAGCAGTTCTTC. Translated, it gives CATSRGPAGEEQFF. Based on the CDR3 plus reference TRBV15 and TRBJ2-1, the full variable domain is DAMVIQNPRYQVTQFGKPVTLSCSQTLNHNVMYWYQQKSSQAPKLLFHYYDKDFNNEADTPDNFQSRRPNTSFCFLDIRSPGLGDTAMYLCATSRGPAGEEQFFGPGTRLTVL.

V and J are TRBV27 and TRBJ2-2; D unresolved. The length of the CDR3 is 14 residues. The V end was cut by 6 bases, the J end by 1 base, with 9 bases between. Germline values: CDR1 MNHEY, CDR2 SMNVEV (reference sequence). CDR3 nucleotide sequence: TGTGCCAGCAGGGCCTTTGGGAACACCGGGGAGCTGTTTTTT. Residues: CASRAFGNTGELFF.